Shown below are 19 T cell receptor beta chains from a single sample sequenced in a study of T cell repertoires in cytomegalovirus infection. TCRdb reprocessed the reads with MiXCR, giving one entry per CDR3 protein. This sample has about 140,000 distinct CDR3 sequences, with approximately 5.9% found just once. What was sequenced was PBMCs. These receptors all stem from a human donor in good health (CMV status not recorded). Some clones in this sample may be carry-over from other donors' samples.

In its sample, this clonotype was seen many times. The chain recombines TRBV6-1 with TRBJ2-1; 8 nucleotides align to TRBD2. V shed 4 bases and J 3 bases; nucleotides not matched to a gene: 2. CDR1 and CDR2 from the germline V gene are MNHNS and SASEGT. The CDR3 extends over 14 amino acids. The CDR3 region has the DNA TGTGCCAGCAGTGTCGGGGGGGGCTACAATGAGCAGTTCTTC. This translates into CASSVGGGYNEQFF.

The chain has TRBV28 and TRBJ1-3; no clear D. Deletions cut 1 base from V and 2 bases from J, with 9 bases between. Germline CDR1 is MDHEN and CDR2 is SYDVKM. CDR3 length: 15 residues. The CDR3 sequence: CASSLFGEAGNTIYF. CDR3 DNA: TGTGCCAGCAGTTTATTTGGAGAGGCTGGAAACACCATATATTTT.

This clonotype was seen more than once but under ten times. V usage is TRBV9 and J usage is TRBJ2-3; 12 bases are shared with TRBD2. This CDR3 has 16 amino acids. CDR1 and CDR2 from the germline V gene are SGDLS and YYNGEE. Germline trimming cut 1 base from V and 3 bases from J; bases unmatched to any gene: 3. The CDR3 loop reads CASSVLAGGQTDTQYF. The CDR3, as DNA: TGTGCCAGCAGCGTACTAGCGGGGGGGCAGACAGATACGCAGTATTTT.

This CDR3 is CASSIRARFRGVKTGELFF. The CDR3 DNA is TGTGCCAGTAGTATTAGGGCCCGCTTCCGGGGGGTCAAAACCGGGGAGCTGTTTTTT. The chain uses TRBV19 and TRBJ2-2, with 7 bases matching TRBD2. The CDR3 length is 19 residues. Germline V gene data show CDR1 as LNHDA and CDR2 as SQIVND (reference sequence). Germline trimming cut 3 bases from V and 5 bases from J; bases unmatched to any gene: 18.

This clonotype was counted many times. The chain has TRBV2 and TRBJ2-1; D is perhaps TRBD1 (5 bases). The CDR3 covers 14 residues. CDR1 SNHLY and CDR2 FYNNEI come from the germline V gene. Between the trimmed V and J ends, which lost 1 base and 4 bases, there was a span of 8 bases. CDR3 amino acids: CASSEDRSYNEQFF. DNA for the CDR3: TGTGCCAGCAGTGAAGACAGGAGTTACAATGAGCAGTTCTTC.

This clonotype was observed a handful of times. The chain is built from TRBV20-1 and TRBJ1-1; TRBD1 might be the D (6 bases). The CDR3 totals 11 residues. Trimming left V 6 bases short and J 6 bases short, with 11 bases between. Germline V gene sequence: CDR1 DFQATT, CDR2 SNEGSKA (reference sequence). The chain's CDR3 is CSAGGTPEAFF. The CDR3 nucleotides read TGCAGTGCGGGCGGGACACCTGAAGCTTTCTTT.

This clonotype has just a few counts. V and J are TRBV2 and TRBJ1-1; a possible D gene is TRBD1 (5 bases). Trimming stripped 2 bases from V and 7 bases from J, with 14 bases between. Germline CDR1 and CDR2: SNHLY and FYNNEI. The CDR3 is 14 amino acids. As DNA, the CDR3 is TGTGCCAGCAGTGAAAAAGGGTGGGGGGATGAAGCTTTCTTT. Protein: CASSEKGWGDEAFF.

The V call is TRBV20-1, the J call TRBJ1-2; 9 bases align to TRBD1. The germline gives CDR1 DFQATT, CDR2 SNEGSKA (reference sequence). The junction had 7 bases not matched to a gene; V was cut back by 4 bases and J by 7 bases. The length of the CDR3 is 13 residues. The CDR3 here is CSATGTGRSGYTF. The DNA for the CDR3 is TGCAGTGCTACGGGGACAGGGAGGTCTGGCTACACCTTC.

The table lists this clonotype with many counts. This chain uses TRBV7-2 with TRBJ2-4; D might be TRBD1 (6 bases). The germline V gene has CDR1 SGHTA and CDR2 FQGNSA. Trimming left V 5 bases short and J 0 bases short, with 23 bases between. The CDR3 extends over 19 amino acids. The CDR3 is CASSPKKTPTGLAKNIQYF. As DNA, the CDR3 is TGTGCCAGCAGCCCTAAGAAAACACCAACAGGGCTAGCCAAAAACATTCAGTACTTC.

There are a few counts of this clonotype. The rearrangement uses TRBV14 and TRBJ2-5; 10 bases agree with TRBD1. Germline trimming cut 4 bases from V and 4 bases from J; bases unmatched to any gene: 9. The CDR3 has 16 residues. Germline V lookup: CDR1 SGHDN, CDR2 FVKESK. The CDR3 is CASSPGTGVWRETQYF. Here the CDR3 DNA reads TGTGCCAGCAGCCCCGGGACAGGGGTTTGGCGAGAGACCCAGTACTTC.

This clonotype has a count of ten or more. The V gene is TRBV7-9, the J gene TRBJ1-1; weak D call: TRBD1 (6 bases). This CDR3 has 14 amino acids. V lost 5 bases and J lost 3, with 13 bases in between. The germline V gene has CDR1 SEHNR and CDR2 FQNEAQ (reference sequence). In DNA form, the CDR3 reads TGTGCCAGCAGCGGGCGACAGGACGACACTGAAGCTTTCTTT. It translates to CASSGRQDDTEAFF.

V is TRBV7-3 and J is TRBJ2-6; 9 positions match TRBD1. Germline CDR1 reads SGHTA; CDR2 reads FQGTGA. This CDR3 region has 19 residues. V lost 1 base and J lost 0; bases outside the gene matches: 7. DNA of the CDR3: TGTGCCAGCAGCTTAATGTCGGGACAGGGCCTCTCTGGGGCCAACGTCCTGACTTTC. Its protein product is CASSLMSGQGLSGANVLTF.

V usage is TRBV7-1 and J usage is TRBJ1-2; 9 bases line up with TRBD1. TRBV7-1 is treated as an ORF (open reading frame) with a function not yet certain. Trimming at V came to 6 bases and at J to 4 bases, leaving 3 bases not matched to a gene. The CDR3 is 13 residues long. As DNA, the CDR3 is TGTGCCAGCAGTCGACAGGGGGTCTATGGCTACACCTTC. Translating it yields CASSRQGVYGYTF.

This clonotype was counted many times. The genes are TRBV7-2 and TRBJ2-5, with a weak D call TRBD2 (6 bases). CDR3 length: 14 residues. Germline CDR1 and CDR2: SGHTA and FQGNSA. The V gene lost 2 bases and the J gene lost 5 bases, with 12 bases spanning the gap. The CDR3 here is CASSLWTKKETQYF. CDR3 DNA sequence: TGTGCCAGCAGCTTATGGACTAAGAAGGAGACCCAGTACTTC. Based on the CDR3 plus reference TRBV7-2 and TRBJ2-5, the full variable domain is GAGVSQSPSNKVTEKGKDVELRCDPISGHTALYWYRQSLGQGLEFLIYFQGNSAPDKSGLPSDRFSAERTGGSVSTLTIQRTQQEDSAVYLCASSLWTKKETQYFGPGTRLLVL.

This clonotype was seen more than once but under ten times. The V and J genes are TRBV19 and TRBJ2-7; 9 nucleotides match TRBD1. The CDR3 has 14 residues. The germline CDR1 and CDR2 sequences are LNHDA and SQIVND (reference sequence). With V trimmed by 4 bases and J by 2 bases, 3 bases remained unmatched. The CDR3 nucleotides are TGTGCCAGTAGTAGGGGACAGGGACCCTACGAGCAGTACTTC. Amino acids: CASSRGQGPYEQYF.

The chain employs TRBV19 and TRBJ1-2, with TRBD1 matching over 8 bases. From germline, CDR1 is LNHDA and CDR2 SQIVND (reference sequence). The CDR3 extends over 15 amino acids. V lost 5 bases to trimming and J lost 3 bases; unmatched junction nucleotides: 8. CDR3 region: CASSPWTGKDYGYTF. Here the CDR3 DNA reads TGTGCCAGTAGTCCGTGGACAGGGAAGGACTATGGCTACACCTTC.

This clonotype was found a few times. CDR3 loop: CATSREGGYTDTQYF. CDR3 sequence (DNA): TGTGCCACCAGCAGAGAAGGGGGATACACAGATACGCAGTATTTT. The chain has TRBV15 and TRBJ2-3, with D tentatively TRBD1 (6 bases). Germline values: CDR1 LNHNV, CDR2 YYDKDF (reference sequence). The germline V and J ends were trimmed by 0 bases and 2 bases, with 9 bases remaining between them. The CDR3 loop spans 15 amino acids.

This clonotype was seen repeatedly, ten times or more. This chain connects TRBV18 to TRBJ2-4, with TRBD1 matching over 9 bases. The germline V gene encodes CDR1 KGHSH and CDR2 LQKENI. CDR3 size: 15 residues. Trimming cost V 2 bases and J 4 bases; bases outside gene matches: 3. CDR3: CASSPSGTGKNIQYF. The DNA for the CDR3 is TGTGCCAGCTCACCATCCGGGACAGGGAAAAACATTCAGTACTTC.

This clonotype was recorded a few times. The chain couples TRBV29-1 to TRBJ2-2; TRBD1 matches at 9 bases. The CDR3 contains 15 residues. Germline CDR1 is SQVTM and CDR2 is ANQGSEA. V lost 8 bases and J lost 8; bases outside the gene matches: 15. In DNA, the CDR3 is TGCAGCCCTCCTTGGGACAGGGAAGTTATTGGGGAGCTGTTTTTT. Translation: CSPPWDREVIGELFF.